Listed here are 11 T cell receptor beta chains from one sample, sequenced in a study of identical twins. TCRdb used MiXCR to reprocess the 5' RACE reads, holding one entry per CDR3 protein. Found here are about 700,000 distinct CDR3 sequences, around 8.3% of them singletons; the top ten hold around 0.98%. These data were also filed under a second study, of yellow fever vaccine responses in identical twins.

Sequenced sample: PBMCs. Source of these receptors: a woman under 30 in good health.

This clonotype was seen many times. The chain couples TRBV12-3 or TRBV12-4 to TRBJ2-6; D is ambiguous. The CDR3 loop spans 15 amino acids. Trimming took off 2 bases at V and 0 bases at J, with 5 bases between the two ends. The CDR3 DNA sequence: TGTGCCAGCAGTTTACATGGCTCTGGGGCCAACGTCCTGACTTTC. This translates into CASSLHGSGANVLTF.

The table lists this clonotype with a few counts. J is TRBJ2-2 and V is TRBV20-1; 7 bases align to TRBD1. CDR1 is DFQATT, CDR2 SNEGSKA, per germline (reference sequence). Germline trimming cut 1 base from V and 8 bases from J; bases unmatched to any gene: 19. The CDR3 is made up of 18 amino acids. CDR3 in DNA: TGCAGTGCTAGAGTCCCTATGACAGGGACCCCAATCACTGGGGAGCTGTTTTTT. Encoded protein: CSARVPMTGTPITGELFF.

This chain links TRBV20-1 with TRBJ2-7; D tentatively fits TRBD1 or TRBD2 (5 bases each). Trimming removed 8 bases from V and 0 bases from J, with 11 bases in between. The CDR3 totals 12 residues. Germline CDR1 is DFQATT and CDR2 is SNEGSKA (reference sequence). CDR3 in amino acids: CSPKGTSYEQYF. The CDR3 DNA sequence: TGCAGTCCTAAGGGGACCTCCTACGAGCAGTACTTC.

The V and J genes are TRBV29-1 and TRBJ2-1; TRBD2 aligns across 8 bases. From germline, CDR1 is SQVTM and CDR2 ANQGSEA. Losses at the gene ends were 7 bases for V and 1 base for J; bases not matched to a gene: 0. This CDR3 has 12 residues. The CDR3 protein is CSAGGSYNEQFF. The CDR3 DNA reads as TGCAGCGCGGGGGGGTCCTACAATGAGCAGTTCTTC.

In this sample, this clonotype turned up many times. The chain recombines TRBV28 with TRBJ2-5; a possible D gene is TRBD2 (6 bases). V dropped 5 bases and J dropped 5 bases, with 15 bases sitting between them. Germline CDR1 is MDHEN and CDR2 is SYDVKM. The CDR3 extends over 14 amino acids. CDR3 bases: TGTGCCAGCAGTCCGACAGCCCGGGGGGAGACCCAGTACTTC. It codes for CASSPTARGETQYF.

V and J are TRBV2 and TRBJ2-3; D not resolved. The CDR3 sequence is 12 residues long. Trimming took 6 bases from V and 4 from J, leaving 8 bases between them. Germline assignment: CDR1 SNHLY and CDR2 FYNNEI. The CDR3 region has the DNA TGTGCCAGCAGACCACCTCCAGATACGCAGTATTTT. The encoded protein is CASRPPPDTQYF.

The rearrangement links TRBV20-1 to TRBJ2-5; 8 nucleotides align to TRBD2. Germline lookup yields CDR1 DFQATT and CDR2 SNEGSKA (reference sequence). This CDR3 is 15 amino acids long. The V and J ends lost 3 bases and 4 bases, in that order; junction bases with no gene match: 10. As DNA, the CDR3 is TGCAGTGCTAGCGGTCAGCGGGGGAGAGGAGAGACCCAGTACTTC. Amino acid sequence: CSASGQRGRGETQYF.

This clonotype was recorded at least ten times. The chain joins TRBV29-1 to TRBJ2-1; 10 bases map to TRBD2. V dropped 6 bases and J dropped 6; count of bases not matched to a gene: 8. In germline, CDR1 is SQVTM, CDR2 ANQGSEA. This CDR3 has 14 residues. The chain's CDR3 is CSVAIAGGANEQFF. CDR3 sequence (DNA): TGCAGCGTGGCTATAGCGGGAGGAGCCAATGAGCAGTTCTTC.

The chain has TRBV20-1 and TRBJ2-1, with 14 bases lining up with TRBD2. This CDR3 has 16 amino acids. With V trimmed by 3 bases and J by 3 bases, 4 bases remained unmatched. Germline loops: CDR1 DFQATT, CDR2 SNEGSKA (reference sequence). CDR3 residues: CSARGTSGGNYNEQFF. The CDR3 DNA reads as TGCAGTGCTAGGGGGACTAGCGGGGGAAACTACAATGAGCAGTTCTTC.

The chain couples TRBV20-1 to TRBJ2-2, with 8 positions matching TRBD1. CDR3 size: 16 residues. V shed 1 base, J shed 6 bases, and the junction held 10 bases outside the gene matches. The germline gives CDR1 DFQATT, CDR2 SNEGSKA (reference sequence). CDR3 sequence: CSARASGTGRSGELFF. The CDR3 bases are TGCAGTGCTAGAGCCTCCGGGACAGGTCGCTCCGGGGAGCTGTTTTTT.

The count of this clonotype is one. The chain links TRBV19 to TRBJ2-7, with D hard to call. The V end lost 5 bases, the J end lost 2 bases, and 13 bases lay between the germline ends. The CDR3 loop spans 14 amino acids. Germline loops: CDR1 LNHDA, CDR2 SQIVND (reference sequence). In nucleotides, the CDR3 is TGTGCCAGTAGTGGCCACTCGGATCCCTACGAGCAGTACTTC. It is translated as CASSGHSDPYEQYF.